Following are 20 T cell receptor beta chains from one sample sequenced in a study of blood T cell repertoires in COVID-19. Using immunoSEQ multiplex PCR, the repertoire was profiled, and TCRdb retains in-frame clones only, with some absent. The sample has tens of thousands of clones; around 84% are singletons. Sequenced sample: peripheral blood. The receptors were sampled from a man in his forties or fifties with acute or convalescent COVID-19.

V usage is TRBV3-1 (or the pseudogene TRBV3-2) and J usage is TRBJ2-2; D is possibly TRBD2 (6 bases). V lost 2 bases and J lost 8, with 24 bases in between. The CDR3 runs to 18 residues. Germline V CDR1 and CDR2: LGHDT, YNNKEL (reference sequence). The CDR3 DNA is TGTGCCAGCAGCCAATCTTTGGGGACTCGGACCGTGGGGGGGGAGCTGTTTTTT. Encoded protein: CASSQSLGTRTVGGELFF.

The V call is TRBV4-1, the J call TRBJ2-7, with TRBD1 as a possible D gene (5 bases). Germline V gene data show CDR1 as MGHRA and CDR2 as YSYEKL. The CDR3 runs 16 residues. V shed 0 bases and J shed 8 bases, with 20 bases lying between them. The CDR3 bases are TGCGCCAGCAGCCAAGACCAGGGAACCAGCGATTACAAGCAGTACTTC. As protein: CASSQDQGTSDYKQYF.

The gene calls are TRBV2 and TRBJ2-2; tentatively, D is TRBD2 (5 bases). In germline, CDR1 is SNHLY, CDR2 FYNNEI. Trimming pared 7 bases from V and 7 bases from J, leaving 13 bases between. CDR3 length equals 13 residues. The CDR3 here is CASNPVRDGELFF. CDR3 DNA: TGTGCCAGCAATCCGGTACGGGACGGGGAGCTGTTTTTT.

This chain connects TRBV24-1 to TRBJ2-4; 10 bases are shared with TRBD1. Germline loops: CDR1 KGHDR, CDR2 SFDVKD. The J segment lost 6 bases and the V segment lost 2 bases, leaving 3 bases of the junction unmatched. The CDR3 is 15 amino acids. The CDR3 DNA follows: TGTGCCACCAGTGATTCCGGGACAGGGGCAAACATTCAGTACTTC. Its protein is CATSDSGTGANIQYF.

The gene calls are TRBV28 and TRBJ1-2; D perhaps matches TRBD1 (5 bases). Germline V gene sequence: CDR1 MDHEN, CDR2 SYDVKM. CDR3 size: 13 residues. V lost 4 bases to trimming and J lost 6 bases, with 12 bases between them. As DNA, the CDR3 is TGTGCCAGCAGTTCTCCAGGGTGGAATGGCTACACCTTC. Translation gives CASSSPGWNGYTF.

The chain carries TRBV27 and TRBJ2-2; no definite D call. Germline V gene sequence: CDR1 MNHEY, CDR2 SMNVEV (reference sequence). Deletions cut 3 bases from V and 3 bases from J, with 14 bases between. This CDR3 region has 16 residues. The CDR3 is CASSFEIVKHTGELFF. For the CDR3, the DNA is TGTGCCAGCAGTTTTGAAATAGTGAAACACACCGGGGAGCTGTTTTTT.

The V and J genes are TRBV29-1 and TRBJ1-2; TRBD1 is a possible D gene (5 bases). Germline V gene lookup returns CDR1 SQVTM and CDR2 ANQGSEA. The CDR3 spans 13 residues. V was trimmed by 8 bases and J by 4 bases, leaving 17 bases between them. The CDR3 reads CSSGEGRGYGYTF. Written as DNA, the CDR3 is TGCAGCTCGGGGGAGGGTAGGGGCTATGGCTACACCTTC.

V gene TRBV30 combines with J gene TRBJ1-5; tentatively, D is TRBD1 (5 bases). CDR3 size: 17 residues. The germline V and J ends were trimmed by 2 bases and 2 bases, with 19 bases remaining between them. CDR1 and CDR2 (germline): GTSNPN, SVGIG (reference sequence). The CDR3 loop is CAWSKPGWIVGNQPQHF. CDR3 coding DNA: TGTGCCTGGAGTAAGCCAGGGTGGATAGTGGGCAATCAGCCCCAGCATTTT.

The chain carries TRBV21-1 and TRBJ1-2; the D call of TRBD1 is as the table states it, not checked on the DNA. TRBV21-1 is assigned pseudogene status. This CDR3 contains 16 residues. CDR3 region: CASSKTRGHCNYGYTF. In nucleotides, the CDR3 is TGTGCCAGCAGCAAAACCCGGGGACACTGTAACTATGGCTACACCTTC.

The chain joins TRBV4-1 to TRBJ2-2; 8 bases agree with TRBD1. The germline CDR1 and CDR2 sequences are MGHRA and YSYEKL. The V segment lost 3 bases and the J segment 6 bases; nucleotides outside the gene matches: 9. The CDR3 length is 16 residues. DNA for the CDR3: TGCGCCAGCAGCCAGACGACAGGGGTTGAGTCCGGGGAGCTGTTTTTT. As protein: CASSQTTGVESGELFF.

The chain uses TRBV19 and TRBJ2-1; tentatively, D is TRBD1 (6 bases). Trimming left V 10 bases short and J 0 bases short, with 22 bases between. Germline CDR1 reads LNHDA; CDR2 reads SQIVND (reference sequence). The CDR3 extends over 17 amino acids. CDR3 residues: CATQDSLGFISYNEQFF. In nucleotides, the CDR3 is TGTGCCACCCAGGACAGTCTAGGCTTCATCTCCTACAATGAGCAGTTCTTC. The entire variable domain, with the rest obtained from reference TRBV19 and TRBJ2-1, is as follows: DGGITQSPKYLFRKEGQNVTLSCEQNLNHDAMYWYRQDPGQGLRLIYYSQIVNDFQKGDIAEGYSVSREKKESFPLTVTSAQKNPTAFYLCATQDSLGFISYNEQFFGPGTRLTVL.

J is TRBJ2-7 and V is TRBV11-2; 15 bases match TRBD2. Germline V CDR1 and CDR2: SGHAT, FQNNGV. This CDR3 region has 17 residues. J was trimmed by 2 bases and V by 3 bases; bases with no gene match: 5. The CDR3 sequence is CASSLGTSGRNTYEQYF. For the CDR3, the DNA is TGTGCCAGCAGCTTGGGGACTAGCGGGAGGAACACCTACGAGCAGTACTTC.

This chain links TRBV13 with TRBJ2-1; 9 nucleotides agree with TRBD1. The V and J ends lost 4 bases and 8 bases, in that order; junction bases with no gene match: 9. CDR3 length equals 15 residues. Germline V lookup: CDR1 PRHDT, CDR2 FYEKMQ (reference sequence). This chain's CDR3 is CASSSPGQGYYEQFF. The CDR3 DNA is TGTGCCAGCAGCTCCCCGGGACAGGGCTATTATGAGCAGTTCTTC.

V usage is TRBV11-2 and J usage is TRBJ2-1; 10 nucleotides match TRBD1. V lost 5 bases and J lost 6; bases outside the gene matches: 13. This CDR3 is 17 amino acids long. Germline assignment: CDR1 SGHAT and CDR2 FQNNGV. Here the CDR3 DNA reads TGTGCCAGCAGCAAGCACTCTGGGACAGGGGCCATCAATGAGCAGTTCTTC. Translated: CASSKHSGTGAINEQFF.

V usage is TRBV5-6 and J usage is TRBJ2-1; no reliable D call. Germline V gene sequence: CDR1 SGHDT, CDR2 YYEEEE. V was shortened by 0 bases and J by 0 bases, with 16 bases between the two germline ends. There are 18 residues in the CDR3. In DNA, the CDR3 is TGTGCCAGCAGCTTGGAATTCTCAGTGGCCAGCTCCTACAATGAGCAGTTCTTC. It translates to CASSLEFSVASSYNEQFF.

This clone was detected only a few times. The chain employs TRBV19 and TRBJ1-3, with 12 positions matching TRBD1. Trimming at V came to 4 bases and at J to 3 bases, leaving 7 bases not matched to a gene. Germline V gene lookup returns CDR1 LNHDA and CDR2 SQIVND (reference sequence). This CDR3 has 17 amino acids. CDR3 bases: TGTGCCAGTAGTAAACCGGGACAGGGGGCAGGTGGAAACACCATATATTTT. Its translation is CASSKPGQGAGGNTIYF.

This clone is a singleton in its sample. The chain employs TRBV3-1 (or the pseudogene TRBV3-2) and TRBJ2-3; D remains unclear. Germline loops: CDR1 LGHDT, CDR2 YNNKEL (reference sequence). V shed 3 bases and J shed 0 bases, with 4 bases lying between them. CDR3 length equals 13 residues. The CDR3 region is CASSHSSTDTQYF. The CDR3 nucleotides read TGTGCCAGCAGCCATTCTAGCACAGATACGCAGTATTTT.

V usage is TRBV28 and J usage is TRBJ1-3; 7 nucleotides agree with TRBD1. Trimming at V came to 7 bases and at J to 0 bases, leaving 9 bases not matched to a gene. The germline V gene encodes CDR1 MDHEN and CDR2 SYDVKM. The CDR3 has 16 residues. CDR3 DNA sequence: TGTGCCAGCACACTGATGACAGGGACCTCTGGAAACACCATATATTTT. Its translation is CASTLMTGTSGNTIYF.

The count of this clone is one. The chain combines TRBV7-2 with TRBJ2-5; D might be TRBD2 (5 bases). This CDR3 is built from 13 residues. Trimming shortened V by 4 bases and J by 4 bases, and 10 bases separated the two germline ends. CDR1 SGHTA and CDR2 FQGNSA come from the germline V gene. CDR3 coding DNA: TGTGCCAGCAGCTCGAGGGTAGGAGAGACCCAGTACTTC. It specifies CASSSRVGETQYF.

V and J are TRBV4-3 and TRBJ1-2, with D tentatively TRBD1 (6 bases). Germline assignment: CDR1 LGHNA and CDR2 YSLEER. V was shortened by 0 bases and J by 4 bases, with 12 bases between the two germline ends. This CDR3 comprises 15 residues. CDR3 sequence reads: CASSQDSGQPYGYTF. The CDR3, as DNA: TGCGCCAGCAGCCAAGATAGTGGACAGCCCTATGGCTACACCTTC.